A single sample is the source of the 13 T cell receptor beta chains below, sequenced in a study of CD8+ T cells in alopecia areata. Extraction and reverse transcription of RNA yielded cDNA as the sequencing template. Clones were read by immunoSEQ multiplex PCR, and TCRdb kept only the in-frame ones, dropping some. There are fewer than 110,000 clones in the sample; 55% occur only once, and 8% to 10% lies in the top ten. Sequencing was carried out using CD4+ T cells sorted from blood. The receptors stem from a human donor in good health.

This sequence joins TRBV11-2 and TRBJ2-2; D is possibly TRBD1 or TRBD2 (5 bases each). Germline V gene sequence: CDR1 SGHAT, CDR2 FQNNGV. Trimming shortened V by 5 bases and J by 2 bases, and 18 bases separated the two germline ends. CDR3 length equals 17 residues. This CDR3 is CASSQLTGTANTGELFF. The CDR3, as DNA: TGTGCCAGCAGCCAATTGACCGGGACGGCTAACACCGGGGAGCTGTTTTTT.

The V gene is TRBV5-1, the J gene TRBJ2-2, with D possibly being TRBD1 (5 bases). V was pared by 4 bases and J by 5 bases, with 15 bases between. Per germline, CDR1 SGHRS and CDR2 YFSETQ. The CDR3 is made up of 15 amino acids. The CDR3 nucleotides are TGCGCCAGCAGCATCACAGGATTGGATACCGGGGAGCTGTTTTTT. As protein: CASSITGLDTGELFF.

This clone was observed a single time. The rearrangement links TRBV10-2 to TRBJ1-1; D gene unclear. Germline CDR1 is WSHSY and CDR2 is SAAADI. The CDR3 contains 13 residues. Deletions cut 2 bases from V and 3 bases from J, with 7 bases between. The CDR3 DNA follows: TGCGCCAGCAGTGAGAATACACACACTGAAGCTTTCTTT. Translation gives CASSENTHTEAFF.

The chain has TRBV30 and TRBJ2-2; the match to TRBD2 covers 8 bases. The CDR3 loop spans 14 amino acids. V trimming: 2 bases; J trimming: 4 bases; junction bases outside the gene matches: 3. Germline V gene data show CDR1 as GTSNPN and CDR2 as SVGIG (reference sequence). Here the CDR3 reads CAWSRGGITGELFF. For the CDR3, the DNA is TGTGCCTGGAGTCGGGGGGGTATCACCGGGGAGCTGTTTTTT.

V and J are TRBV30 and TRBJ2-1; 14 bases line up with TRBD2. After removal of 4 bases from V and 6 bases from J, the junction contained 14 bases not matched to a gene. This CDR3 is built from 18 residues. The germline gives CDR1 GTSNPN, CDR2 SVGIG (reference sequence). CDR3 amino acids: CAWTGLAGGSLFANEQFF. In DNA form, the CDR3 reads TGTGCCTGGACCGGACTAGCGGGGGGCTCCTTATTTGCCAATGAGCAGTTCTTC.

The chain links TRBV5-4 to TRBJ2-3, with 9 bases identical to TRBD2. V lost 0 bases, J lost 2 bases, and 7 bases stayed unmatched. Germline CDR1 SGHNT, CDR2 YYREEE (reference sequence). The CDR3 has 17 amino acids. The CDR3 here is CASSLGSGGLSTDTQYF. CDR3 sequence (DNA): TGTGCCAGCAGCTTGGGTAGCGGGGGACTCTCCACAGATACGCAGTATTTT.

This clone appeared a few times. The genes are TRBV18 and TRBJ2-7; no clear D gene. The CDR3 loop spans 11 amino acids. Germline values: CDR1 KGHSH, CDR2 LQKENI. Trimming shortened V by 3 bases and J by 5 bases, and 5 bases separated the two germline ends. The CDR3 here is CASSPRDEQYF. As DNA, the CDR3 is TGTGCCAGCTCACCTAGAGACGAGCAGTACTTC.

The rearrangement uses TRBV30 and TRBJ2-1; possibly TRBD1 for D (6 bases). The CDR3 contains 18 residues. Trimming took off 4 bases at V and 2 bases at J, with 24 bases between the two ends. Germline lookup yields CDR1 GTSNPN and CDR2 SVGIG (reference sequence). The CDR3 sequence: CAWIRGTGRMGPYNEQFF. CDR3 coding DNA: TGTGCCTGGATCCGAGGAACAGGGCGGATGGGCCCCTACAATGAGCAGTTCTTC. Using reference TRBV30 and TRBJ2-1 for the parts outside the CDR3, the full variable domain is SQTIHQWPATLVQPVGSPLSLECTVEGTSNPNLYWYRQAAGRGLQLLFYSVGIGQISSEVPQNLSASRPQDRQFILSSKKLLLSDSGFYLCAWIRGTGRMGPYNEQFFGPGTRLTVL.

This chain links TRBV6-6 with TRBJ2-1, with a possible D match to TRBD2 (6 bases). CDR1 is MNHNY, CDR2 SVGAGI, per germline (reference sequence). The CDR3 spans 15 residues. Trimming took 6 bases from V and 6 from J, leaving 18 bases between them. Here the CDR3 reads CASRLTPGVPNEQFF. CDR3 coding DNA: TGTGCCAGCAGACTGACTCCGGGGGTCCCCAATGAGCAGTTCTTC.

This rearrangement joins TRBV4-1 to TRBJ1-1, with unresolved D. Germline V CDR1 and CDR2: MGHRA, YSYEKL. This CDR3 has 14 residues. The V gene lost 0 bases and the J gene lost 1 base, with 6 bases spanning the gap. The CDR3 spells CASSQDRENTEAFF. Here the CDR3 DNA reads TGCGCCAGCAGCCAAGATCGGGAGAACACTGAAGCTTTCTTT.

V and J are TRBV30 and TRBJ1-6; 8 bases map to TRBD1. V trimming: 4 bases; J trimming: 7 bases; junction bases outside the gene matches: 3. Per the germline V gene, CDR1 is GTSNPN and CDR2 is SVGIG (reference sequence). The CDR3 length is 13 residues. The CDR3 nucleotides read TGTGCCTGGACGGGACAGGACAATTCACCCCTCCACTTT. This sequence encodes CAWTGQDNSPLHF.

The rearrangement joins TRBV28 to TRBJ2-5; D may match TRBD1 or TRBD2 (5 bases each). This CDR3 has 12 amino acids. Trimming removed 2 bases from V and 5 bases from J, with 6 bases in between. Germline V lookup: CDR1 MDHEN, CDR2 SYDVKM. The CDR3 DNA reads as TGTGCCAGCAGTTTAGAGGGGGAGACCCAGTACTTC. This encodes CASSLEGETQYF.

The CDR3, as DNA: TGTGCCAGTAAGGAGGGGGGGACCTACGAGCAGTACTTC. This translates into CASKEGGTYEQYF. The rearrangement uses TRBV19 and TRBJ2-7, with D maybe TRBD2 (7 bases). The germline V and J ends were trimmed by 7 bases and 2 bases, with 12 bases remaining between them. Germline V gives CDR1 LNHDA, CDR2 SQIVND (reference sequence). CDR3 length: 13 residues.